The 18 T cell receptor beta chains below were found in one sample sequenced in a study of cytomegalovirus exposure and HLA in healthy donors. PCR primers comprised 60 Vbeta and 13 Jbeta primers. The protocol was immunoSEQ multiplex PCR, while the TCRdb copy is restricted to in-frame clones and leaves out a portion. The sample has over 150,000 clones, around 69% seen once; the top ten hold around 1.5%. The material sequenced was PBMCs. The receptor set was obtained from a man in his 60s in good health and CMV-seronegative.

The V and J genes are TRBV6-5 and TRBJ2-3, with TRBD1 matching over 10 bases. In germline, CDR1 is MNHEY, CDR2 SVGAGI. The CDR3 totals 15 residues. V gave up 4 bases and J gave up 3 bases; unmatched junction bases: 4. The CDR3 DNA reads TGTGCCAGCAGTTCAGACAGGGGGCGAACAGATACGCAGTATTTT. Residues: CASSSDRGRTDTQYF.

CDR3 loop: CASQGQGDTEAFF. The CDR3 DNA is TGTGCCAGCCAGGGACAGGGTGACACTGAAGCTTTCTTT. The V gene is TRBV6-1, the J gene TRBJ1-1; TRBD1 aligns across 9 bases. Germline V gene lookup returns CDR1 MNHNS and CDR2 SASEGT. J gave up 3 bases and V 8 bases, and 4 bases lay outside the gene matches. This CDR3 has 13 amino acids.

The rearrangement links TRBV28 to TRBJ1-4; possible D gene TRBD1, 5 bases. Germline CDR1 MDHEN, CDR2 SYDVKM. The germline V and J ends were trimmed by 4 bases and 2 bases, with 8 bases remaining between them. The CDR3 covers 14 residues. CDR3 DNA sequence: TGTGCCAGCAGTTGGGGGGGGACTAATGAAAAACTGTTTTTT. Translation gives CASSWGGTNEKLFF. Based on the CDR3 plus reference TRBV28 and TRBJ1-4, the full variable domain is DVKVTQSSRYLVKRTGEKVFLECVQDMDHENMFWYRQDPGLGLRLIYFSYDVKMKEKGDIPEGYSVSREKKERFSLILESASTNQTSMYLCASSWGGTNEKLFFGSGTQLSVL.

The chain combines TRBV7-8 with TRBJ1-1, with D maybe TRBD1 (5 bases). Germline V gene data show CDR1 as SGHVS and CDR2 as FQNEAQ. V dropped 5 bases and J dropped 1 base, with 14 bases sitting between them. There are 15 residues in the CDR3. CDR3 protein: CASSSLSGGNTEAFF. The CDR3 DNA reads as TGTGCCAGCAGCAGCCTCAGCGGGGGGAACACTGAAGCTTTCTTT.

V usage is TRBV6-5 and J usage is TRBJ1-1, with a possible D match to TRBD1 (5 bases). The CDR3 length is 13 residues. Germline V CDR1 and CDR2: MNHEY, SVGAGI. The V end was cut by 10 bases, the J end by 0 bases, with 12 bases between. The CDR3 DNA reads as TGTGCCACCTTGGACACTTTGAACACTGAAGCTTTCTTT. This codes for CATLDTLNTEAFF.

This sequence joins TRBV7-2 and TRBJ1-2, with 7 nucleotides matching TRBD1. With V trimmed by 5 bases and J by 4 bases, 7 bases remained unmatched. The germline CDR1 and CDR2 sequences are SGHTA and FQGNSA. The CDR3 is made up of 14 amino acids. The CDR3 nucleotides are TGTGCCAGCAGCCTAACCGGGACAGTCTATGGCTACACCTTC. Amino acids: CASSLTGTVYGYTF.

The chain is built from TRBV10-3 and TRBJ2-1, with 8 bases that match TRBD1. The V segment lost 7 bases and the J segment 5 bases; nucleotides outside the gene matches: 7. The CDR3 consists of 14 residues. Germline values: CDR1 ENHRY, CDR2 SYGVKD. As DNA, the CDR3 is TGTGCCATCAATACGGGACAGGCTCACAATGAGCAGTTCTTC. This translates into CAINTGQAHNEQFF.

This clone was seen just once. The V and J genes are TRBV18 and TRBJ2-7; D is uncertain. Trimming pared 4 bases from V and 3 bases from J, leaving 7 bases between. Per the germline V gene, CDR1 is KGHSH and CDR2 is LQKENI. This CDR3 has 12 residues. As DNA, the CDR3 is TGTGCCAGCTCACAACTTGGCTACGAGCAGTACTTC. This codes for CASSQLGYEQYF.

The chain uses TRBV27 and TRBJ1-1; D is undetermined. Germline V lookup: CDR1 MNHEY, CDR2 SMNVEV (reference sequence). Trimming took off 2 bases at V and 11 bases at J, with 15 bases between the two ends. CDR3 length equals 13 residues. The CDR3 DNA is TGTGCCAGCAGTTTAGGTCGAGGAGAGCGTGCTTTCTTT. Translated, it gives CASSLGRGERAFF.

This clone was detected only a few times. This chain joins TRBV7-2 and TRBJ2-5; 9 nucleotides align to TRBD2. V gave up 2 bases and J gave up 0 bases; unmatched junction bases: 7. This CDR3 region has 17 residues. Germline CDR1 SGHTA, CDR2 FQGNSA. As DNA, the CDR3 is TGTGCCAGCAGCTTAAGGAGCGGGGGGCAGTACCAAGAGACCCAGTACTTC. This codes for CASSLRSGGQYQETQYF.

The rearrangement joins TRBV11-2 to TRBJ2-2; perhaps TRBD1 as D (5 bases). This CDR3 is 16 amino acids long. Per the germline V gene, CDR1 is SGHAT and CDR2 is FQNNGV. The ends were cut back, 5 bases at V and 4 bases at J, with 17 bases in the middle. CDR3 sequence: CASSPRGNSFTGELFF. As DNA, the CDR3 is TGTGCCAGCAGCCCAAGGGGAAACAGTTTCACCGGGGAGCTGTTTTTT.

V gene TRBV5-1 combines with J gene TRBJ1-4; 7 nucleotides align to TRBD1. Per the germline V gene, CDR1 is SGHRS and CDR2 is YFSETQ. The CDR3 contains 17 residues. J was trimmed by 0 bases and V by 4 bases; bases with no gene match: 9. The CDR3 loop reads CASSPPTGSATNEKLFF. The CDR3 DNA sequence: TGCGCCAGCAGCCCTCCGACAGGGTCGGCAACTAATGAAAAACTGTTTTTT.

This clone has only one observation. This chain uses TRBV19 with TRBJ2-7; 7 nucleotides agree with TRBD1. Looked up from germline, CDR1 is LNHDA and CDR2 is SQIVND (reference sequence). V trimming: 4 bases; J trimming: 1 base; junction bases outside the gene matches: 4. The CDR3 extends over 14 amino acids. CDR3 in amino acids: CASSTDRRSYEQYF. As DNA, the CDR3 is TGTGCCAGTAGTACGGACAGGCGGTCCTACGAGCAGTACTTC. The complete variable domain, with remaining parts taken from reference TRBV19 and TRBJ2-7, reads DGGITQSPKYLFRKEGQNVTLSCEQNLNHDAMYWYRQDPGQGLRLIYYSQIVNDFQKGDIAEGYSVSREKKESFPLTVTSAQKNPTAFYLCASSTDRRSYEQYFGPGTRLTVT.

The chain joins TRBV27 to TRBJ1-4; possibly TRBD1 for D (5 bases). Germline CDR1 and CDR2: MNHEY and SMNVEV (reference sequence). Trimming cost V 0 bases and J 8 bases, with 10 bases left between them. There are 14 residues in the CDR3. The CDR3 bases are TGTGCCAGCAGTTTATCACCCAGGGCCGAAAAACTGTTTTTT. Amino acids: CASSLSPRAEKLFF.

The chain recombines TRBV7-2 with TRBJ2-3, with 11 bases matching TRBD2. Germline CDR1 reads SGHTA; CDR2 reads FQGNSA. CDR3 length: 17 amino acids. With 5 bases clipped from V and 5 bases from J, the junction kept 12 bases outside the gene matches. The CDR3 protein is CASSGRLAGNYGDTQYF. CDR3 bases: TGTGCCAGCAGCGGGAGACTAGCGGGAAACTACGGAGATACGCAGTATTTT.

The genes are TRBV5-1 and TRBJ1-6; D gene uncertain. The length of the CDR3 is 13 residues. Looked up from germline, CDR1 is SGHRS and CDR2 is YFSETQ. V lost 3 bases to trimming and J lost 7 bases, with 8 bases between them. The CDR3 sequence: CASSSLLNSPLHF. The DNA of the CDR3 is TGCGCCAGCAGCTCCCTCCTGAATTCACCCCTCCACTTT.

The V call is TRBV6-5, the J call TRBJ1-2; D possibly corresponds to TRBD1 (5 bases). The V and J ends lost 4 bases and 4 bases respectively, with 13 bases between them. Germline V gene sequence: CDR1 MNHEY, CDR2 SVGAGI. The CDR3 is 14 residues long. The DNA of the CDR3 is TGTGCCAGCAGTTTAGGCCAGGGTCTCTATGGCTACACCTTC. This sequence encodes CASSLGQGLYGYTF.

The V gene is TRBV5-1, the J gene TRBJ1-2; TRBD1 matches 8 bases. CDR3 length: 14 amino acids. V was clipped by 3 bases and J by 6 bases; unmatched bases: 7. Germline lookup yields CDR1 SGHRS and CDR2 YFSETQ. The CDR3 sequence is CASSSIQGEDGYTF. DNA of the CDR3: TGCGCCAGCAGCTCAATACAGGGGGAGGATGGCTACACCTTC.